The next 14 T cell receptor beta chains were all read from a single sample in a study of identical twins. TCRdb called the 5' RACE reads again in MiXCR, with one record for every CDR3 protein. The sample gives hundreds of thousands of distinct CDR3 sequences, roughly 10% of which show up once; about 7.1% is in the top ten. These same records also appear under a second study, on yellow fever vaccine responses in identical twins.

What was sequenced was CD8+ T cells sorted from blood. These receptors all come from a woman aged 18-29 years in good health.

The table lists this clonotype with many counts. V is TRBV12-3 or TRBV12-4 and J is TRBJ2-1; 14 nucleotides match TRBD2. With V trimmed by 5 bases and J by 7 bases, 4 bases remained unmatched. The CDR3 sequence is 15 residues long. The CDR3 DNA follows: TGTGCCAGCAGTCCGGGACTAGCGGGAGTAAATGAGCAGTTCTTC. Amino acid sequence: CASSPGLAGVNEQFF.

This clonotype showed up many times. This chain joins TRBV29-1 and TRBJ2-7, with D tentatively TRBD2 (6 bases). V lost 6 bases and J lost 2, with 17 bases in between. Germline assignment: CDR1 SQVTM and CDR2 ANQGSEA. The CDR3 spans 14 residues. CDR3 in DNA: TGCAGCGTGCTCTTGAGCGGGTGGGCCTACGAGCAGTACTTC. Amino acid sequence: CSVLLSGWAYEQYF.

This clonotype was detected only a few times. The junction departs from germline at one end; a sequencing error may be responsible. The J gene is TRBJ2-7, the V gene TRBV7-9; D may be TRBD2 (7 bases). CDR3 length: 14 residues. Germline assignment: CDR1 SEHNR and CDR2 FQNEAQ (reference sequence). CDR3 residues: CASSFMAGDYEQYF. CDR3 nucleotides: TGTGCCAGCAGCTTTATGGCAGGGGACTACGAACAGTACTTC. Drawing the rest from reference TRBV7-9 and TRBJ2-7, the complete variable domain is DTGVSQNPRHKITKRGQNVTFRCDPISEHNRLYWYRQTLGQGPEFLTYFQNEAQLEKSRLLSDRFSAERPKGSFSTLEIQRTEQGDSAMYLCASSFMAGDYEQYFGPGTRLTVT.

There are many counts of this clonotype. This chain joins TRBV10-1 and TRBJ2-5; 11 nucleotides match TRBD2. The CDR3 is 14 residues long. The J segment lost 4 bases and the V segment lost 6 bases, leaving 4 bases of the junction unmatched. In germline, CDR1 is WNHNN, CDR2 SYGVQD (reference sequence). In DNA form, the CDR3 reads TGCGCCAGCAGCTCGGGACTAGCGGTAGAGACCCAGTACTTC. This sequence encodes CASSSGLAVETQYF.

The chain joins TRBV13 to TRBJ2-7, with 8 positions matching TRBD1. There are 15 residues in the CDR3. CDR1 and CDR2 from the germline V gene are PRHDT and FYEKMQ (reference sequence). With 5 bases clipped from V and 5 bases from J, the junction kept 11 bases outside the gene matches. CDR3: CASSEGQGSSHEQYF. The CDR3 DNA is TGTGCCAGCAGCGAAGGACAGGGATCTTCCCACGAGCAGTACTTC.

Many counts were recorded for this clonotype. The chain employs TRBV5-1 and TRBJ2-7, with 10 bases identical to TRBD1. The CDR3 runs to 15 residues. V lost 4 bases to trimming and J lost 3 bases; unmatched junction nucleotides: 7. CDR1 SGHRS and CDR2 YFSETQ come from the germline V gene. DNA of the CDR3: TGCGCCAGCAGCGGACCGGGACAGGGGAGCTACGAGCAGTACTTC. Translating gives CASSGPGQGSYEQYF.

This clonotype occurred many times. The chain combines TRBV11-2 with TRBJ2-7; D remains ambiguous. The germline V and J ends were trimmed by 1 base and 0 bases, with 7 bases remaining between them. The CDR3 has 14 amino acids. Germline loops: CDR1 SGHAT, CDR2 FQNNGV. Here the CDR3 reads CASSLAQLSYEQYF. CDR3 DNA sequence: TGTGCCAGCAGCTTAGCTCAACTCTCCTACGAGCAGTACTTC.

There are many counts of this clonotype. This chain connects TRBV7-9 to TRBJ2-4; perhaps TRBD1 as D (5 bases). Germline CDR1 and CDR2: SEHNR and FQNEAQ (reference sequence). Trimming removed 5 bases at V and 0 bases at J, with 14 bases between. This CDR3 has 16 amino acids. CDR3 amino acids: CASSGRMGLAKNIQYF. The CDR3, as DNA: TGTGCCAGCAGCGGCCGGATGGGGCTAGCCAAAAACATTCAGTACTTC.

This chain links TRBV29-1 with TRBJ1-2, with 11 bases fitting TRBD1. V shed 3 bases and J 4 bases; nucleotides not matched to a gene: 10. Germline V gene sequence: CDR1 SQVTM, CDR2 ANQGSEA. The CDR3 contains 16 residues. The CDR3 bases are TGCAGCGTTGATAAGCCCGGACAGGGGGCCATCTATGGCTACACCTTC. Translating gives CSVDKPGQGAIYGYTF.

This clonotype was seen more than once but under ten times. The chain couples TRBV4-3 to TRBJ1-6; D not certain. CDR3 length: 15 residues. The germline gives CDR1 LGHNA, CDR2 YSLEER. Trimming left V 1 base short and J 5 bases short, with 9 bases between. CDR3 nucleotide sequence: TGCGCCAGCAGCCAAGGAGGGCAAAATAATTCACCCCTCCACTTT. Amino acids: CASSQGGQNNSPLHF.

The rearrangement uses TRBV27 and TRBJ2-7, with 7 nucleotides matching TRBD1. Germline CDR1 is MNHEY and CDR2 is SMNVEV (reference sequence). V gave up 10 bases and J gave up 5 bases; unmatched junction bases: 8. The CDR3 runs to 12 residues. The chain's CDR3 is CATTGTANEQYF. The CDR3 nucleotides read TGTGCCACTACCGGGACAGCTAACGAGCAGTACTTC.

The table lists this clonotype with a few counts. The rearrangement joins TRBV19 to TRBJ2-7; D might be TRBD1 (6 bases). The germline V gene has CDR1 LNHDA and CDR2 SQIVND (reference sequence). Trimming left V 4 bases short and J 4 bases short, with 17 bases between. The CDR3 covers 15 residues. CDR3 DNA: TGTGCCAGTAGTAGCCGGGACAAGCTTTTTTACGAGCAGTACTTC. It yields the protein CASSSRDKLFYEQYF.

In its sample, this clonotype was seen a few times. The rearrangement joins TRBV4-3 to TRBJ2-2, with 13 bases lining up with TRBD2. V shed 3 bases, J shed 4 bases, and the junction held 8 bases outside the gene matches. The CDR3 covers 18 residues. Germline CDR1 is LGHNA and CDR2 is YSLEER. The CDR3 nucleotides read TGCGCCAGCAGCCAGTGGACTAGCGGGAGTTCGACCACCGGGGAGCTGTTTTTT. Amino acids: CASSQWTSGSSTTGELFF.

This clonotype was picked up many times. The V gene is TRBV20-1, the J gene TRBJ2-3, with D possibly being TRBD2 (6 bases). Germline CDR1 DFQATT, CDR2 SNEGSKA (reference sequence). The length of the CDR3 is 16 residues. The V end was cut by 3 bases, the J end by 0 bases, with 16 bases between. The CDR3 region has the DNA TGCAGTGCTAGCGGTGCGGGACCAACTAGCACAGATACGCAGTATTTT. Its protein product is CSASGAGPTSTDTQYF.